This T cell receptor beta chain was observed in a study of lymphopenia after photon versus proton radiotherapy. Study results and limitations: Only patients who died were analyzed for survival; proton advantage is unproven. Oligoclonal CD8+ Temra expansion after nadir drove photon patients' diversity drop. In patients who died, overall survival fell as post-nadir TCR diversity dropped more. Proton therapy kept repertoires fairly stable, unlike photons, which gained effector/memory cells.

With respect to this clone: The antigen is not known.

The repertoire was sequenced with immunoSEQ multiplex PCR; TCRdb's copy has only in-frame clones and lacks some. The table records about 53,000 clones, around 83% of them present only once. The sample here was peripheral blood, taken from a patient treated with photon-based radiotherapy. The TCR sequence derives from a man aged 50-60 years with gastric cancer.

This CDR3 is CASSSGQSEKLFF. The CDR3 nucleotides are TGTGCCAGTAGTTCCGGACAATCTGAAAAACTGTTTTTT. The rearrangement uses TRBV19 and TRBJ1-4, with D tentatively TRBD1 (5 bases). Germline lookup yields CDR1 LNHDA and CDR2 SQIVND (reference sequence). Trimming cost V 5 bases and J 7 bases, with 11 bases left between them. This CDR3 contains 13 residues.